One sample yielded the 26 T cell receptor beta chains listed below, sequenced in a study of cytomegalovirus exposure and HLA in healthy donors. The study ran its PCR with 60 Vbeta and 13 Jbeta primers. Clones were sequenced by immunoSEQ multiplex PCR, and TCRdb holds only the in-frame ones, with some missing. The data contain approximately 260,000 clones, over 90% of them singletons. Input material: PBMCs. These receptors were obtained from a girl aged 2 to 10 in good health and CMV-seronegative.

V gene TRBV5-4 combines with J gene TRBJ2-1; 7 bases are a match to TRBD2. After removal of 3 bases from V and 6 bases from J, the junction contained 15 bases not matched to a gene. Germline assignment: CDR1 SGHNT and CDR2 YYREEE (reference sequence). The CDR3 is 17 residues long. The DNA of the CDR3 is TGTGCCAGCAGCTCCGTTTTTGGTGCGGGGGATTTCAATGAGCAGTTCTTC. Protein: CASSSVFGAGDFNEQFF. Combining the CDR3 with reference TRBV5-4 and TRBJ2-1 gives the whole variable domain ETGVTQSPTHLIKTRGQQVTLRCSSQSGHNTVSWYQQALGQGPQFIFQYYREEENGRGNFPPRFSGLQFPNYSSELNVNALELDDSALYLCASSSVFGAGDFNEQFFGPGTRLTVL.

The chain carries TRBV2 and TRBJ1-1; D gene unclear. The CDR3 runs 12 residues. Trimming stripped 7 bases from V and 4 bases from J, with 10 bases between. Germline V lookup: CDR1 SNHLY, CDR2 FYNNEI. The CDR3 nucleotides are TGTGCCAGCATTCGCGGTACCACTGAAGCTTTCTTT. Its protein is CASIRGTTEAFF.

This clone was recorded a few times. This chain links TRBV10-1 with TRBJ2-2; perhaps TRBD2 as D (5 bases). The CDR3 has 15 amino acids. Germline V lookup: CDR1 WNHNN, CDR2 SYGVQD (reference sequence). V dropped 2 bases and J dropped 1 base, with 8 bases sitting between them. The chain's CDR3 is CASSERGWNTGELFF. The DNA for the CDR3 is TGCGCCAGCAGTGAGAGAGGGTGGAACACCGGGGAGCTGTTTTTT.

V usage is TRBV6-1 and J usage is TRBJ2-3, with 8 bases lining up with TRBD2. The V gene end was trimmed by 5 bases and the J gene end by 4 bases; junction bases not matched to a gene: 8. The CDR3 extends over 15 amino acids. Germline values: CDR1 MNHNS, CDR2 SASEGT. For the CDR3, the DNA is TGTGCCAGCAGTCTTAGCGGGGCGGGGGCAGATACGCAGTATTTT. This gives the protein CASSLSGAGADTQYF.

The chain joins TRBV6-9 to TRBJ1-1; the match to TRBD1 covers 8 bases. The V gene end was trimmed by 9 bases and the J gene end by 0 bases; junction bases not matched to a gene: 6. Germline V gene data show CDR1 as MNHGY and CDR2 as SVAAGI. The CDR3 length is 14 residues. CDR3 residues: CARRAGQVNTEAFF. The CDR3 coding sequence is TGTGCCAGGCGGGCGGGACAGGTGAACACTGAAGCTTTCTTT.

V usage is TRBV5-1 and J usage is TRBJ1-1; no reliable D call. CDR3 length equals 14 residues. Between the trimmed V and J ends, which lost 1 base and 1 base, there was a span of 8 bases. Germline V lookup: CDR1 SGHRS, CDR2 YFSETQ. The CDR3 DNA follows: TGCGCCAGCAGCTTGCCGGAGTGGAACACTGAAGCTTTCTTT. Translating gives CASSLPEWNTEAFF.

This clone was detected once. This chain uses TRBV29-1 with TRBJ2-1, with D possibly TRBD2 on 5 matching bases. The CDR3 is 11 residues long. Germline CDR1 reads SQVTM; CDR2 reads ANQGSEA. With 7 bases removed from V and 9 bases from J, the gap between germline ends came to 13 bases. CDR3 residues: CSALLGVEQFF. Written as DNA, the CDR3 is TGCAGCGCTCTACTAGGAGTTGAGCAGTTCTTC.

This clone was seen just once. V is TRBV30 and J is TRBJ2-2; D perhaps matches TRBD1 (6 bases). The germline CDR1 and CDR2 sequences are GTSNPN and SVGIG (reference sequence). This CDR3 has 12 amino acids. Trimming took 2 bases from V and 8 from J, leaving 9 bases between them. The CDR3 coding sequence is TGTGCCTGGAGTAAGGGGGATGGGGAGCTGTTTTTT. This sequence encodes CAWSKGDGELFF.

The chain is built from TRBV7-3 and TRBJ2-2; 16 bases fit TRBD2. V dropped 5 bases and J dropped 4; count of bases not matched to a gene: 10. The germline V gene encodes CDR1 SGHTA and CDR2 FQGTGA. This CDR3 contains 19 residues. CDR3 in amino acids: CASSRSGLAGGRITGELFF. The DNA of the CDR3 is TGTGCCAGCAGCCGTTCGGGACTAGCGGGGGGGCGGATCACCGGGGAGCTGTTTTTT. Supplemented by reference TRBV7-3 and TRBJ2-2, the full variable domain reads GAGVSQTPSNKVTEKGKYVELRCDPISGHTALYWYRQSLGQGPEFLIYFQGTGAADDSGLPNDRFFAVRPEGSVSTLKIQRTERGDSAVYLCASSRSGLAGGRITGELFFGEGSRLTVL.

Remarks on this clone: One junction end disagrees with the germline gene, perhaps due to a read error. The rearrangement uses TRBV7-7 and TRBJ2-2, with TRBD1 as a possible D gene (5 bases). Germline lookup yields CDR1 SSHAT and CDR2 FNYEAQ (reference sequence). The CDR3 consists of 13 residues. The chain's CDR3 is CASSTQETGELFF. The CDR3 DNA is TGTGCTAGCAGCACACAGGAGACCGGGGAGCTGTTTTTT.

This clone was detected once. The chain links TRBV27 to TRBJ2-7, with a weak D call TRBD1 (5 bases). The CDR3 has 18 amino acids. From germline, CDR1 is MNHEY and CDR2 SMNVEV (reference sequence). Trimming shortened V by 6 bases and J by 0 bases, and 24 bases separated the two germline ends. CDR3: CASSIRAPMGRDSYEQYF. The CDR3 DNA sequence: TGTGCCAGCAGCATTAGAGCCCCCATGGGCAGGGACTCCTACGAGCAGTACTTC.

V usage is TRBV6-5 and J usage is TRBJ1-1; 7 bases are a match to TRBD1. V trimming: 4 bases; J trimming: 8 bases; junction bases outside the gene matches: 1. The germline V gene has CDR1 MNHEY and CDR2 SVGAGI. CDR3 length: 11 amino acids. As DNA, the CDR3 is TGTGCCAGCAGTTTACAGGGGGAAGCTTTCTTT. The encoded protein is CASSLQGEAFF.

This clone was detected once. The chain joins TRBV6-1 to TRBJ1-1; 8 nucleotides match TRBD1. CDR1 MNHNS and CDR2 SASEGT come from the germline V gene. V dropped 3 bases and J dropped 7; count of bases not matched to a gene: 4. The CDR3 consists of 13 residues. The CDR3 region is CASSDGTGVEAFF. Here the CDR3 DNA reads TGTGCCAGCAGTGATGGGACAGGCGTTGAAGCTTTCTTT.

DNA of the CDR3: TGTGCCAGCAGCCCCCCGGGAGGGGGAGGACCTCCTTACGAGCAGTACTTC. It yields the protein CASSPPGGGGPPYEQYF. This rearrangement joins TRBV7-7 to TRBJ2-7; 8 bases align to TRBD2. V lost 5 bases to trimming and J lost 4 bases; unmatched junction nucleotides: 16. The V gene's germline CDR1 is SSHAT and CDR2 FNYEAQ (reference sequence). CDR3 length equals 17 residues.

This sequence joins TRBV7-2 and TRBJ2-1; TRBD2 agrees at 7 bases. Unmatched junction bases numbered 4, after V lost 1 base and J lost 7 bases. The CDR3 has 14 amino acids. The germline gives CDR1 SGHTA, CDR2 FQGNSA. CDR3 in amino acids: CASSLGGGGNEQFF. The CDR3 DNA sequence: TGTGCCAGCAGCTTAGGGGGGGGAGGGAATGAGCAGTTCTTC.

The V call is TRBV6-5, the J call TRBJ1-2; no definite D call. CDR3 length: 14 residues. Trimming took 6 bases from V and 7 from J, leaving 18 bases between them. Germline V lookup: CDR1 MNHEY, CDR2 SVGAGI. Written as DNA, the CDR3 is TGTGCCAGCAGCCCCGACACTCCTACTAGTGGCTACACCTTC. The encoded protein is CASSPDTPTSGYTF.

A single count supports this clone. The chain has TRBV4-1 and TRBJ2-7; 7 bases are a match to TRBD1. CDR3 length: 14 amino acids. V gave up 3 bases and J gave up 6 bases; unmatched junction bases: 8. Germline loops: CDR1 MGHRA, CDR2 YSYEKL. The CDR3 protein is CASSQSGQILEQYF. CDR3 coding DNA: TGCGCCAGCAGCCAGTCGGGACAGATCCTCGAGCAGTACTTC.

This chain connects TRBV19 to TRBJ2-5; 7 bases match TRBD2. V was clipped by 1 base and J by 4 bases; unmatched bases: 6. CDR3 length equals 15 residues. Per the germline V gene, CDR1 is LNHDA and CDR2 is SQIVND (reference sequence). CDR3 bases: TGTGCCAGTAGTATAGGCACTGCGGGGGTAGAGACCCAGTACTTC. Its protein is CASSIGTAGVETQYF.

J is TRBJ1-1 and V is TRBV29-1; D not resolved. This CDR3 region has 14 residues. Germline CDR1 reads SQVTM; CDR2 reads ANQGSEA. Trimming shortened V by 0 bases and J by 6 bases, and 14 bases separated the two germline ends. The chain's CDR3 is CSVEDAGRQAEAFF. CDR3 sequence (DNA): TGCAGCGTTGAAGATGCGGGAAGGCAGGCTGAAGCTTTCTTT.

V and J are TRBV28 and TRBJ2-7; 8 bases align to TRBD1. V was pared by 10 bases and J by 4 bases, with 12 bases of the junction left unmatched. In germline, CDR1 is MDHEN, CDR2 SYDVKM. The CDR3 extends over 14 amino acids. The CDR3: CATTTDRERYEQYF. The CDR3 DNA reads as TGTGCCACCACTACGGACAGGGAACGGTACGAGCAGTACTTC.

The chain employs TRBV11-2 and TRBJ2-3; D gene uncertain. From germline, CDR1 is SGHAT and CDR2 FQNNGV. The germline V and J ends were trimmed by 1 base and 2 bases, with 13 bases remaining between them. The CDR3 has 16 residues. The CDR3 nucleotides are TGTGCCAGCAGCTTAGGGGCAGGAACAAACACAGATACGCAGTATTTT. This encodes CASSLGAGTNTDTQYF. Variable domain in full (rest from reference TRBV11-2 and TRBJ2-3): EAGVAQSPRYKIIEKRQSVAFWCNPISGHATLYWYQQILGQGPKLLIQFQNNGVVDDSQLPKDRFSAERLKGVDSTLKIQPAKLEDSAVYLCASSLGAGTNTDTQYFGPGTRLTVL.

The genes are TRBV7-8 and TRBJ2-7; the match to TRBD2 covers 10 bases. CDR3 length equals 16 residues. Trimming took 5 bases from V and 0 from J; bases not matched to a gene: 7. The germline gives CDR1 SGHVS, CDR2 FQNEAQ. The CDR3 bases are TGTGCCAGCAGCCCCATTACTAGCGGGACCTCCTACGAGCAGTACTTC. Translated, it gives CASSPITSGTSYEQYF.

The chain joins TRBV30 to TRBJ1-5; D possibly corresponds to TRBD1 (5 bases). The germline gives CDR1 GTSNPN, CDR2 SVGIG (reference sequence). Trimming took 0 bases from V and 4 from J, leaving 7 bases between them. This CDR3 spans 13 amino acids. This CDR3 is CAWSVKGNQPQHF. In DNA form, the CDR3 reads TGTGCCTGGAGTGTAAAGGGGAATCAGCCCCAGCATTTT.

This CDR3 is CASSFMSSAFF. CDR3 in DNA: TGTGCCAGCAGTTTTATGTCTTCGGCTTTCTTT. This chain links TRBV28 with TRBJ1-1; no clear D gene. The CDR3 has 11 residues. The germline V gene encodes CDR1 MDHEN and CDR2 SYDVKM. Deletions cut 3 bases from V and 11 bases from J, with 10 bases between.

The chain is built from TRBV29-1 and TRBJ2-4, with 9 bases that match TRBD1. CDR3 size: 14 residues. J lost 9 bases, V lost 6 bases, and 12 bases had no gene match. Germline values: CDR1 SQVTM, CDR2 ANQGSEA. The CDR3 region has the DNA TGCAGCGTCCTCCGGGGGACAGGGAGTCGCATTCAGTACTTC. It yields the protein CSVLRGTGSRIQYF.

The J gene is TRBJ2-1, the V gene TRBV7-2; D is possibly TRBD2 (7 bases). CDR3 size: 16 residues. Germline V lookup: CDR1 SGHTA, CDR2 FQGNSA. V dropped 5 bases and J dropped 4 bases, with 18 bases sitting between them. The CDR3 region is CASSRSRGAGYNEQFF. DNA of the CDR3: TGTGCCAGCAGCCGATCTCGGGGGGCGGGGTACAATGAGCAGTTCTTC.